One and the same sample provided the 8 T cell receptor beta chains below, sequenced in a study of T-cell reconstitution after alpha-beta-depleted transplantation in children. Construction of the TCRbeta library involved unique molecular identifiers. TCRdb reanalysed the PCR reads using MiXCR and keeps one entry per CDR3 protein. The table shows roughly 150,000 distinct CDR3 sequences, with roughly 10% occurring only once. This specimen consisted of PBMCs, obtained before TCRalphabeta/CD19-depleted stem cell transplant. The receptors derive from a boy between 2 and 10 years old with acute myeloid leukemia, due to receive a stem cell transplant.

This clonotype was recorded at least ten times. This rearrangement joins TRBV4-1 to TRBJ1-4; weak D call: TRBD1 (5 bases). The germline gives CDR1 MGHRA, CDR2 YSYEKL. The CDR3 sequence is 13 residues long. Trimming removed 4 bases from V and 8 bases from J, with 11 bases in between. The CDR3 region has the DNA TGCGCCAGCAGCCGGTTAGGGGTCGAAAAACTGTTTTTT. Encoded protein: CASSRLGVEKLFF.

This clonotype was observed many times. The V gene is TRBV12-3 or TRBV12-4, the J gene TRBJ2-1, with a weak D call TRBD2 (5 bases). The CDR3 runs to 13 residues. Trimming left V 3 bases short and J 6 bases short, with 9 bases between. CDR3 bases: TGTGCCAGCAGTTTTGGGGAGTTCAATGAGCAGTTCTTC. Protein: CASSFGEFNEQFF.

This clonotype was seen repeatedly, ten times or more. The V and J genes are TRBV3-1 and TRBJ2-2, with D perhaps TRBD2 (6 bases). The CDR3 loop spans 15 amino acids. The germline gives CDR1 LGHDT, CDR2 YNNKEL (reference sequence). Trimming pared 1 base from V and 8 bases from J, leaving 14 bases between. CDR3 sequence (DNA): TGTGCCAGCAGCCAAGTGTCTAGCGTGATGGGGGAGCTGTTTTTT. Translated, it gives CASSQVSSVMGELFF. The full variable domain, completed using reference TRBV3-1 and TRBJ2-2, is DTAVSQTPKYLVTQMGNDKSIKCEQNLGHDTMYWYKQDSKKFLKIMFSYNNKELIINETVPNRFSPKSPDKAHLNLHINSLELGDSAVYFCASSQVSSVMGELFFGEGSRLTVL.

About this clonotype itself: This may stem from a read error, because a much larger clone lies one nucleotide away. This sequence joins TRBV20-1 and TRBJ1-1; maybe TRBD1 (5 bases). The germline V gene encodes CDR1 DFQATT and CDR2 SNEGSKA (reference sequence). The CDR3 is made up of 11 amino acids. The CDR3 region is CSTGTTIEASF. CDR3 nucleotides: TGCAGTACCGGGACCACGATTGAAGCTTCCTTT.

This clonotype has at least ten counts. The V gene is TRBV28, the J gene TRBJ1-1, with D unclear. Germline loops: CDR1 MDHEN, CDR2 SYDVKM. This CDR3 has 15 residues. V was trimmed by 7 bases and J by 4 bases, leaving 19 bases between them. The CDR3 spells CASIWSTTRGTEAFF. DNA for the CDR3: TGTGCCAGCATTTGGTCGACTACCCGAGGCACTGAAGCTTTCTTT.

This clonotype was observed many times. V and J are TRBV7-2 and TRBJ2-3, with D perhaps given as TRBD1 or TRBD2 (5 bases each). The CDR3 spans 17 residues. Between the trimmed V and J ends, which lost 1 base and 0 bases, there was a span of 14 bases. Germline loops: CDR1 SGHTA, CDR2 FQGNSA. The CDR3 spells CASSLVSGAWSTDTQYF. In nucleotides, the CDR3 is TGTGCCAGCAGCTTAGTGTCCGGGGCGTGGAGCACAGATACGCAGTATTTT. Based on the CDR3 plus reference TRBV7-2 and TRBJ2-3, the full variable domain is GAGVSQSPSNKVTEKGKDVELRCDPISGHTALYWYRQSLGQGLEFLIYFQGNSAPDKSGLPSDRFSAERTGGSVSTLTIQRTQQEDSAVYLCASSLVSGAWSTDTQYFGPGTRLTVL.

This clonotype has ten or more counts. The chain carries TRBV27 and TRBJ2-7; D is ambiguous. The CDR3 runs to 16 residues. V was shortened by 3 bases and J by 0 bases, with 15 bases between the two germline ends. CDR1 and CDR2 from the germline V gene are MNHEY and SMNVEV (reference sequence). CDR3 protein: CASSFSQVASSYEQYF. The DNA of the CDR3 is TGTGCCAGCAGTTTTTCTCAGGTAGCAAGCTCCTACGAGCAGTACTTC.

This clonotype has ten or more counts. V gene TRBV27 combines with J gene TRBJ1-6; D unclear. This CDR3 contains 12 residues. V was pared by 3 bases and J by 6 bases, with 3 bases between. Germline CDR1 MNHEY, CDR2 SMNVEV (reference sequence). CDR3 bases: TGTGCCAGCAGTTTTGCTAATTCACCCCTCCACTTT. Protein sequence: CASSFANSPLHF.